The clone carrying this T cell receptor beta chain was observed at least ten times. Its antigen is unknown. The entry originates in a study of T cells in Graves' hyperthyroidism and ophthalmopathy. Study as a whole: Peripheral blood draws took place at initial diagnosis, ahead of any treatment. Study-level results: Blood also carried most thyroid clonotypes expanded above 0.001.

Inclusion characteristics of ophthalmopathy patients comprised a Clinical Activity Score of at least 3, a NOSPECS grade of at least 4, and duration under 3 months. Authors of the study amplified TCR beta CDR3 regions from RNA transcripts. Researchers ran a first-round RT-PCR on the TCR CDR3 using the HTBI primer set. TCRdb independently ran MiXCR on the multiplex PCR reads; one entry per CDR3 protein. In the table there are hundreds of thousands of distinct CDR3 sequences, roughly 14% of which are singletons. Germline V CDR1 and CDR2: MNHNS, SASEGT. This CDR3 contains 17 residues. The ends were cut back, 2 bases at V and 5 bases at J, with 22 bases in the middle.

The V and J genes are TRBV6-1 and TRBJ2-7, with a possible D match to TRBD1 (5 bases). Sequenced: blood. This TCR came from a woman aged 45-65 years with Graves' ophthalmopathy. CDR3: CASSELLGPGSENEQYF. CDR3 DNA sequence: TGTGCCAGCAGTGAATTATTGGGGCCGGGTTCTGAAAACGAGCAGTACTTC.